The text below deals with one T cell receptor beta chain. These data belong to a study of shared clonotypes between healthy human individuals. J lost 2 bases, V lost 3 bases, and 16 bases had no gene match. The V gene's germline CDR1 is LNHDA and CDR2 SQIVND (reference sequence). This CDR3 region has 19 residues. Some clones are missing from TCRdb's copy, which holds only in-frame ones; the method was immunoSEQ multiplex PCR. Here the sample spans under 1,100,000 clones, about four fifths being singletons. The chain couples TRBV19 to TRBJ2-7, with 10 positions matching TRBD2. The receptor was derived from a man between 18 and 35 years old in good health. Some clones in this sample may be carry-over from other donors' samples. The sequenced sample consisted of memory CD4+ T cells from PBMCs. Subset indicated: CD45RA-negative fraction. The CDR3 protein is CASSIGGGPSGSGTYEQYF. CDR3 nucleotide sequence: TGTGCCAGTAGTATCGGCGGGGGGCCTAGCGGGAGTGGCACCTACGAGCAGTACTTC.